This T cell receptor beta chain emerged from a study of radiation and T cells in renal cell carcinoma (dated by TCRdb to about 2020). Regarding the complete study: Samples came from a clinical trial, in which primary renal cell carcinomas received 15 Gy stereotactic body radiation therapy followed by nephrectomy 4 weeks later. In total, approximately 55 samples, comprising some 25 tumors and approximately 27 peripheral blood samples, were subjected to TCR beta sequencing. Across all 50 or so samples, under 4,500,000 unique CDR3 nucleotide sequences, encoding about 3,000,000 unique CDR3 amino acid sequences, were identified.

Following the manufacturer's recommendations, the immunoSEQ kit was used to generate TCR beta libraries from genomic DNA. Library preparation used a first multiplex PCR with proprietary primers, then a second PCR adding unique barcodes, with bead cleanups after each round. Each sample batch included a kit-provided positive control reaction and a negative control reaction. The final libraries were assessed on an Agilent 4200 TapeStation D1000 ScreenTape, pooled by volume, and quantified by qPCR. Sequencing ran on an Illumina NextSeq500 with a MidOutput 150-cycle cartridge, using 156 Read1 and 15 Index1 cycles with kit custom primers. The pooled library was loaded at around 1 pM with around 22% PhiX control spiked in. In the source study's methods: Vendor-processed data were analyzed in R, with a clonotype defined as all T cells sharing the same CDR3 nucleotide sequence. For clone abundance analyses, frequencies were normalized to the 10,000 most abundant clones per sample. Public T cell clones, which averaged fewer than five per sample, were excluded before analysis. A difference in abundance of at least 32-fold between compartments was used to define tumor-enriched and baseline blood-enriched clonotypes. A beta-binomial differential abundance model was used to identify clonotypes that expanded or contracted between blood time points. The Baroni-Urbani and Buser coefficient was used to measure tumor-blood repertoire similarity, and groups were compared with two-tailed Wilcoxon tests in R. In its TCRdb copy, this immuneACCESS table keeps in-frame sequences only and misses some clones. Where compared with another copy, unresolved V genes explain less than half of these, and the others have no known cause. The V and J calls and the clone size are those of that table, but D and trimming were determined from the DNA. This sample is represented by about 49,000 clones; about 80% of them were singletons. The ten largest clones capture 25% to 35% of the sample.

Results and caveats for the whole study, not just this receptor: Because pretreatment tumor biopsies were not available, the study could not determine whether clonotypes were already present within the tumor at baseline. Dynamics of the blood repertoire were not tracked past 4 weeks after treatment. In blood, the top tumor clonotypes increased between baseline and 2 weeks post-radiation and then shrank by 4 weeks, which suggests that tumor-resident clones expanded only transiently. The single-armed trial design could not address effects of radiation dose or scheduling on the TCR repertoire.

This clone was seen only once. Its antigen remains unidentified. No base qualities exist here, and no much larger clone lies one base off it. The sample's time point label, in plain terms: blood 2 weeks post-SBRT. The treatment or condition label, read with the paper, signifies: 15 Gy SBRT to primary tumor, nephrectomy 4 weeks later. To follow tumor-enriched clonotypes, serial peripheral blood was collected from radiation-treated patients at baseline and at 2 weeks and 4 weeks after SBRT. Every patient's renal cell carcinoma showed clear cell pathology. The QIAamp DNA Blood Mini Kit (Qiagen) was used to prepare genomic DNA for TCR sequencing. The analyses included only samples that passed all quality control checks. V ends up 3 bases short and J 3 bases short, with an unmatched junction base count of 3. Looking up the germline V gene yields CDR1 MNHNS and CDR2 SASEGT. The cysteine opens and the phenylalanine closes a CDR3 of 14 amino acids. The read is trimmed to its CDR3 DNA, 42 bases read in frame from base 1.

The chain is encoded by TRBV6-1 joined to TRBJ1-2; 8 central nucleotides agree with TRBD1. Specimen: blood, collected from a patient whose treatment included radiotherapy and nephrectomy. This TCR was sampled from a woman in her 70s with renal cell carcinoma. The CDR3 amino acid sequence is: CASSDRGRDYGYTF. The DNA is as follows: TGTGCCAGCAGTGACAGGGGGCGCGACTATGGCTACACCTTC.